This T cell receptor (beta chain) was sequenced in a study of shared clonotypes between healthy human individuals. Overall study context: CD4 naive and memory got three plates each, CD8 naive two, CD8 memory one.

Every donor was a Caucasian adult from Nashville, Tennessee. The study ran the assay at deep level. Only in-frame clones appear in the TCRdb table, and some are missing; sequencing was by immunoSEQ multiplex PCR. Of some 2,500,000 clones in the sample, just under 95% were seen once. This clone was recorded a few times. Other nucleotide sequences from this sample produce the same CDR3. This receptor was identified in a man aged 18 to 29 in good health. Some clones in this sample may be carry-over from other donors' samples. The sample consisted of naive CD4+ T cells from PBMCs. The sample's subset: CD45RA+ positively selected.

The CDR3 DNA follows: TGTGCCAGCAGCGGGACAGGGGGCAATCAGCCCCAGCATTTT. Translated: CASSGTGGNQPQHF. The V and J genes are TRBV2 and TRBJ1-5, with 10 bases matching TRBD1. CDR1 and CDR2 (germline): SNHLY, FYNNEI. The length of the CDR3 is 14 residues. V dropped 6 bases and J dropped 2; count of bases not matched to a gene: 1.